This TCR beta chain comes out of a study of T-cell memory formation after mild COVID-19. Germline CDR1 is MNHEY and CDR2 is SVGEGT. The CDR3 loop spans 15 amino acids. With 0 bases removed from V and 3 bases from J, the gap between germline ends came to 9 bases. In this sample, this clonotype turned up many times. Each CDR3 protein gets one entry after TCRdb re-called the 5' RACE reads with MiXCR. The sample yields roughly 200,000 distinct CDR3 sequences, about a sixth seen once. Sequencing input: PBMCs or a T cell subset sorted from them (not recorded which). This rearrangement joins TRBV6-2 or TRBV6-3 to TRBJ2-1; no definite D call. This clonotype originated in an adult woman who had mild COVID-19 (a few samples of this study predate the infection). Cell type and time point are not known. The CDR3, as DNA: TGTGCCAGCAGTTACTCCAGACTCCACTACAATGAGCAGTTCTTC. Encoded protein: CASSYSRLHYNEQFF.